The clone carrying this T cell receptor (beta chain) was observed a few times. The antigen remains undetermined. The sample holds other DNA sequences that translate to the same CDR3. Data came from immunoSEQ multiplex PCR; TCRdb stores just in-frame clones and leaves some out. This sample has approximately 320,000 clones, with around 90% found just once. Looked up from germline, CDR1 is SEHNR and CDR2 is FQNEAQ (reference sequence). The CDR3 has 13 residues. With 5 bases clipped from V and 6 bases from J, the junction kept 6 bases outside the gene matches. The data stem from a study of shared clonotypes between healthy human individuals. Study results and limitations: Clonotype sharing across four donors was observed for around 5% of naive CD4 clonotypes.

The sequence was obtained from a man aged 18 to 35 in good health. The specimen was memory CD8+ T cells sorted from blood. Subset: CD45RO+ cells pooled with CCR7-negative TemRA cells. The chain recombines TRBV7-9 with TRBJ2-7; 8 nucleotides agree with TRBD1. The CDR3 coding sequence is TGTGCCAGCAGCCCTAATACAGGGGGCGAGCAGTACTTC. Its translation: CASSPNTGGEQYF.